The clone carrying this T cell receptor beta chain appeared many times. The antigen is unknown. TCRdb re-derived calls from the reads in MiXCR, one entry per CDR3 protein. The table has 30,000 to 40,000 distinct CDR3 sequences, about 54% seen once; the top ten hold over 75%. J lost 1 base, V lost 6 bases, and 3 bases had no gene match. CDR3 size: 13 residues. Per the germline V gene, CDR1 is MNHNY and CDR2 is SVGAGI (reference sequence). This entry belongs to a study of T cell repertoires in cytomegalovirus infection. This sample comprised CD8+ T cells from cultured PBMCs, obtained from culture after CMV antigen stimulation. The sequence was collected from a human donor in good health (CMV status not recorded). Some clones in this sample may be carry-over from other donors' samples. The rearrangement joins TRBV6-6 to TRBJ2-7; 7 nucleotides align to TRBD2. CDR3 sequence reads: CASSSGGSYEQYF. CDR3 coding DNA: TGTGCCAGCAGCTCCGGGGGGTCCTACGAGCAGTACTTC.